The sequence of this T cell receptor beta chain was determined in a study of cytomegalovirus exposure and HLA in healthy donors. Study-level points and caveats: A further, later analysis showed that HLA-associated TCR beta chains (compared with equally common others) were more clonally expanded. There were 150 to 200 TCR beta chains listed as cytomegalovirus-associated. Reports described diagnosis of cytomegalovirus status by the classifier as highly specific and sensitive.

Remarks on this clone: Its antigen is still unknown.

The V gene lost 2 bases and the J gene lost 4 bases, with 11 bases spanning the gap. Germline lookup yields CDR1 MGHRA and CDR2 YSYEKL. The CDR3 runs 15 residues. Researchers ran the PCR with 60 Vbeta and 13 Jbeta primers. Original data processing: An analysis that came later counted 80 million or so unique TCR beta chains, around 10 million shared. The repertoire was sequenced with immunoSEQ multiplex PCR; TCRdb's copy has only in-frame clones and lacks some. For V, J and clone size, that table is used; D and trimming come from the DNA. The table gives roughly 73,000 clones; the top ten clones make up approximately 14% of it.

The TCR comes from a man in his forties or fifties in good health and CMV-seropositive. Sequencing input: PBMCs. The rearrangement uses TRBV4-1 and TRBJ1-4, with TRBD1 as a possible D gene (5 bases). CDR3 region: CASSQLKGYNEKLFF. In nucleotides, the CDR3 is TGCGCCAGCAGCCAATTGAAGGGGTATAATGAAAAACTGTTTTTT.